One sample yielded the 25 T cell receptor beta chains listed below, sequenced in a study of shared clonotypes between healthy human individuals. Only in-frame clones appear in the TCRdb table, and some are missing; sequencing was by immunoSEQ multiplex PCR. This table has some 2,100,000 clones, 90% to 96% appearing once. The sequenced material came from naive CD4+ T cells sorted from blood. Noted subset: CD45RA+ positively selected. The origin of the receptors is a man aged 18-30 years in good health.

The J gene is TRBJ1-5, the V gene TRBV6-1, with D tentatively TRBD1 (5 bases). The ends were cut back, 6 bases at V and 6 bases at J, with 15 bases in the middle. CDR1 MNHNS and CDR2 SASEGT come from the germline V gene. The CDR3 extends over 14 amino acids. In DNA, the CDR3 is TGTGCCAGCAGACACGAAGCAGGGACTCAGCCCCAGCATTTT. This codes for CASRHEAGTQPQHF.

V is TRBV6-6 and J is TRBJ2-1; 9 positions match TRBD2. V was clipped by 4 bases and J by 9 bases; unmatched bases: 13. Germline V lookup: CDR1 MNHNY, CDR2 SVGAGI (reference sequence). There are 16 residues in the CDR3. CDR3 sequence (DNA): TGTGCCAGCAGTTTGAGCCGGCTAGCGGGGCTGGGTGAGCAGTTCTTC. This translates into CASSLSRLAGLGEQFF.

V and J are TRBV7-8 and TRBJ1-1, with no clear D. V lost 6 bases and J lost 2, with 19 bases in between. The CDR3 is 16 residues long. Per germline, CDR1 SGHVS and CDR2 FQNEAQ. CDR3 DNA: TGTGCCAGCAGGGGAGGTTGGGCGGATCGTAACACTGAAGCTTTCTTT. Amino acid sequence: CASRGGWADRNTEAFF.

The rearrangement links TRBV7-9 to TRBJ2-3; 11 bases agree with TRBD2. The germline gives CDR1 SEHNR, CDR2 FQNEAQ (reference sequence). With V trimmed by 5 bases and J by 4 bases, 8 bases remained unmatched. This CDR3 is 16 amino acids long. The CDR3 reads CASSPLAGGPPDTQYF. CDR3 nucleotide sequence: TGTGCCAGCAGCCCCCTAGCGGGAGGCCCCCCAGATACGCAGTATTTT. The complete variable domain, with remaining parts taken from reference TRBV7-9 and TRBJ2-3, reads DTGVSQNPRHKITKRGQNVTFRCDPISEHNRLYWYRQTLGQGPEFLTYFQNEAQLEKSRLLSDRFSAERPKGSFSTLEIQRTEQGDSAMYLCASSPLAGGPPDTQYFGPGTRLTVL.

V and J are TRBV10-3 and TRBJ2-7; D might be TRBD2 (5 bases). The CDR3 totals 17 residues. Trimming removed 8 bases at V and 0 bases at J, with 23 bases between. The germline CDR1 and CDR2 sequences are ENHRY and SYGVKD. The CDR3 region is CAIGSDASGFFSYEQYF. The CDR3 DNA reads as TGTGCCATCGGATCCGATGCCTCGGGATTTTTCTCCTACGAGCAGTACTTC.

This sequence joins TRBV18 and TRBJ2-7, with 11 bases identical to TRBD1. The CDR3 is 16 amino acids. Per germline, CDR1 KGHSH and CDR2 LQKENI. The junction had 11 bases not matched to a gene; V was cut back by 5 bases and J by 5 bases. CDR3 nucleotides: TGTGCCAGCTCATCGAGGCCGGGACAGGGGGGAAACGAGCAGTACTTC. Translating it yields CASSSRPGQGGNEQYF.

The chain combines TRBV19 with TRBJ1-2; 7 nucleotides align to TRBD1. The trim removed 4 bases at V and 8 bases at J, leaving 7 bases unmatched. The V gene's germline CDR1 is LNHDA and CDR2 SQIVND (reference sequence). CDR3 length equals 13 residues. The CDR3 DNA reads TGTGCCAGTAGTACCCGGGACAGTGGGGGCTACACCTTC. This translates into CASSTRDSGGYTF.

The chain links TRBV10-3 to TRBJ2-7; maybe TRBD1 (6 bases). Per germline, CDR1 ENHRY and CDR2 SYGVKD. The CDR3 has 14 residues. Between the trimmed V and J ends, which lost 8 bases and 5 bases, there was a span of 19 bases. CDR3 coding DNA: TGTGCCATCTCCAACCCGACAGGTACCCACGAGCAGTACTTC. It encodes CAISNPTGTHEQYF.

This clone was seen just once. The chain employs TRBV6-1 and TRBJ2-7, with 8 positions matching TRBD1. V dropped 4 bases and J dropped 4; count of bases not matched to a gene: 12. The germline V gene encodes CDR1 MNHNS and CDR2 SASEGT. This CDR3 is built from 16 residues. The CDR3 sequence: CASSVSGGSSSYEQYF. CDR3 nucleotide sequence: TGTGCCAGCAGTGTATCAGGGGGCTCATCAAGTTACGAGCAGTACTTC.

The gene calls are TRBV27 and TRBJ2-5; 10 bases match TRBD1. There are 15 residues in the CDR3. Looked up from germline, CDR1 is MNHEY and CDR2 is SMNVEV (reference sequence). The V segment lost 5 bases and the J segment 5 bases; nucleotides outside the gene matches: 8. In nucleotides, the CDR3 is TGTGCCAGCAGTATACGACAGGGGGCGGGCGAGACCCAGTACTTC. Protein sequence: CASSIRQGAGETQYF.

About this clone itself: In the same sample, other DNA sequences code for this CDR3. J is TRBJ2-7 and V is TRBV18, with D perhaps matching TRBD2 (6 bases). The V and J ends lost 2 bases and 0 bases respectively, with 8 bases between them. The CDR3 is 14 amino acids. Germline V lookup: CDR1 KGHSH, CDR2 LQKENI. CDR3 region: CASSPAGSSYEQYF. CDR3 bases: TGTGCCAGCTCACCAGCCGGGAGCTCCTACGAGCAGTACTTC.

This clone showed up just once. This chain uses TRBV30 with TRBJ2-7; D possibly corresponds to TRBD1 (6 bases). Germline loops: CDR1 GTSNPN, CDR2 SVGIG (reference sequence). Deletions cut 0 bases from V and 3 bases from J, with 12 bases between. The CDR3 loop spans 14 amino acids. In nucleotides, the CDR3 is TGTGCCTGGAGTGTTGGGGGCGGAGGCTACGAGCAGTACTTC. Translated: CAWSVGGGGYEQYF.

The chain links TRBV30 to TRBJ2-6, with D perhaps matching TRBD1 (5 bases). The germline gives CDR1 GTSNPN, CDR2 SVGIG (reference sequence). Deletions cut 0 bases from V and 1 base from J, with 13 bases between. The CDR3 loop spans 17 amino acids. Here the CDR3 DNA reads TGTGCCTGGAGTGTACGACAGCGACCTTCTGGGGCCAACGTCCTGACTTTC. It encodes CAWSVRQRPSGANVLTF.

The chain has TRBV7-8 and TRBJ1-6; no clear D. The CDR3 totals 19 residues. V was shortened by 6 bases and J by 0 bases, with 21 bases between the two germline ends. CDR1 is SGHVS and CDR2 is FQNEAQ in the germline V gene. The CDR3 DNA is TGTGCCAGCAGTCCATACCCCCCTATTCTAAGCTCCTATAATTCACCCCTCCACTTT. Amino acid sequence: CASSPYPPILSSYNSPLHF.

The V gene is TRBV4-1, the J gene TRBJ2-5; TRBD1 aligns across 9 bases. Germline V CDR1 and CDR2: MGHRA, YSYEKL. This CDR3 comprises 16 residues. V shed 2 bases and J 5 bases; nucleotides not matched to a gene: 9. The CDR3 region is CASSQLNTGGWETQYF. CDR3 bases: TGCGCCAGCAGCCAACTGAACACAGGGGGCTGGGAGACCCAGTACTTC.

J is TRBJ1-5 and V is TRBV10-2; the D is unclear. This CDR3 is built from 13 residues. Trimming stripped 5 bases from V and 5 bases from J, with 10 bases between. Germline CDR1 WSHSY, CDR2 SAAADI. The CDR3 nucleotides read TGCGCCAGCAGTCCTAACTCCTATCAGCCCCAGCATTTT. Amino acid sequence: CASSPNSYQPQHF.

V is TRBV30 and J is TRBJ2-7; TRBD2 matches at 8 bases. V gave up 1 base and J gave up 2 bases; unmatched junction bases: 7. Per the germline V gene, CDR1 is GTSNPN and CDR2 is SVGIG (reference sequence). This CDR3 has 15 amino acids. CDR3 sequence (DNA): TGTGCCTGGAGTGAAGGGCCCGGGGGGGCCTACGAGCAGTACTTC. It encodes CAWSEGPGGAYEQYF.

The V gene is TRBV25-1, the J gene TRBJ1-2, with TRBD1 matching over 9 bases. With 8 bases clipped from V and 6 bases from J, the junction kept 7 bases outside the gene matches. The germline CDR1 and CDR2 sequences are MGHDK and SYGVNS. This CDR3 comprises 13 residues. CDR3: CASSWGQGDGYTF. CDR3 bases: TGTGCCAGCTCGTGGGGACAGGGCGATGGCTACACCTTC.

About this clone: Other DNA variants within this sample encode the same CDR3. The J gene is TRBJ2-4, the V gene TRBV4-3; D uncertain. From germline, CDR1 is LGHNA and CDR2 YSLEER. This CDR3 spans 13 amino acids. The germline V and J ends were trimmed by 0 bases and 10 bases, with 10 bases remaining between them. The CDR3 region has the DNA TGCGCCAGCAGCCAAGATTTGGGGAATATTCAGTACTTC. Translated, it gives CASSQDLGNIQYF.

The V gene is TRBV29-1, the J gene TRBJ2-7; no definite D call. The CDR3 length is 11 residues. Germline V gives CDR1 SQVTM, CDR2 ANQGSEA. Trimming removed 3 bases at V and 3 bases at J, with 6 bases between. CDR3 loop: CSVDDRYEQYF. CDR3 coding DNA: TGCAGCGTTGACGATCGCTACGAGCAGTACTTC.

The chain recombines TRBV11-2 with TRBJ2-7, with TRBD1 identical over 8 bases. J was trimmed by 3 bases and V by 3 bases; bases with no gene match: 4. The CDR3 contains 14 residues. CDR1 is SGHAT, CDR2 FQNNGV, per germline. The CDR3 loop reads CASSLRTGSYEQYF. The DNA for the CDR3 is TGTGCCAGCAGCTTGAGGACAGGGAGCTACGAGCAGTACTTC.

The genes are TRBV25-1 and TRBJ1-4; the D gene is possibly TRBD1 (5 bases). V was shortened by 4 bases and J by 10 bases, with 10 bases between the two germline ends. The length of the CDR3 is 12 residues. CDR1 is MGHDK and CDR2 is SYGVNS in the germline V gene. The CDR3 protein is CASSGDPPKLFF. CDR3 DNA: TGTGCCAGCAGTGGGGACCCTCCAAAACTGTTTTTT.

This chain links TRBV6-6 with TRBJ2-7; D gene ambiguous. Trimming pared 7 bases from V and 3 bases from J, leaving 16 bases between. This CDR3 spans 14 amino acids. Germline CDR1 reads MNHNY; CDR2 reads SVGAGI (reference sequence). The CDR3 loop is CASIHTTPNYEQYF. CDR3 sequence (DNA): TGTGCCAGCATCCACACCACCCCCAACTACGAGCAGTACTTC.

The V call is TRBV7-2, the J call TRBJ2-4; perhaps TRBD2 as D (7 bases). This CDR3 is built from 14 residues. The germline gives CDR1 SGHTA, CDR2 FQGNSA. V was shortened by 5 bases and J by 8 bases, with 16 bases between the two germline ends. The DNA of the CDR3 is TGTGCCAGCAGCCCCGTGGGGGGGCAGGACATTCAGTACTTC. Amino acids: CASSPVGGQDIQYF.

The chain joins TRBV7-2 to TRBJ2-5; D call uncertain. The V end lost 2 bases, the J end lost 3 bases, and 10 bases lay between the germline ends. The CDR3 has 14 amino acids. Per germline, CDR1 SGHTA and CDR2 FQGNSA. CDR3 loop: CASSLMRPKETQYF. The CDR3 DNA follows: TGTGCCAGCAGCTTAATGCGGCCAAAAGAGACCCAGTACTTC.